This paragraph reports one T cell receptor (beta chain). What it binds is not known. The data belong to a study of regulatory T cells in long-lasting Graves disease. Study-level background: Graves' patients diagnosed newly had used antithyroid drugs under 3 months.

The time point denotes: newly diagnosed GD, antithyroid drugs for less than 3 months. RNA isolated from PBMCs was used to make the TCR library. Findings and limits, study-wide: Clonotypes that were public and shared totalled roughly 3,000 in persistent patients versus 750 to 1,000 in new patients. TRBV28, TRBJ1-2 and TRBJ2-5 were favored in persistent disease.

Investigators prepared the TCR beta libraries by applying iRepertoire HTBI primers and Arm-PCR of CDR3 regions. A single record per CDR3 protein comes from TCRdb applying MiXCR to the multiplex PCR reads. Among roughly 530,000 distinct CDR3 sequences listed, more than 15% were seen once. The CDR3 extends over 13 amino acids. V was trimmed by 3 bases and J by 1 base, leaving 7 bases between them. Germline loops: CDR1 MNHNS, CDR2 SASEGT. These data were also reused for a study on T cells in Graves' hyperthyroidism and ophthalmopathy. In that study: First-round RT-PCR of the TCR CDR3 relied on the HTBI primer set.

This TCR was recovered from a woman aged 35-60 years with Graves disease. The rearrangement joins TRBV6-1 to TRBJ2-7; a possible D gene is TRBD2 (5 bases). Source: peripheral blood mononuclear cells (PBMCs), taken at new diagnosis, from a patient treated with antithyroid drugs. The CDR3 region is CASSDGVSYEQYF. In DNA form, the CDR3 reads TGTGCCAGCAGTGACGGGGTATCCTACGAGCAGTACTTC.